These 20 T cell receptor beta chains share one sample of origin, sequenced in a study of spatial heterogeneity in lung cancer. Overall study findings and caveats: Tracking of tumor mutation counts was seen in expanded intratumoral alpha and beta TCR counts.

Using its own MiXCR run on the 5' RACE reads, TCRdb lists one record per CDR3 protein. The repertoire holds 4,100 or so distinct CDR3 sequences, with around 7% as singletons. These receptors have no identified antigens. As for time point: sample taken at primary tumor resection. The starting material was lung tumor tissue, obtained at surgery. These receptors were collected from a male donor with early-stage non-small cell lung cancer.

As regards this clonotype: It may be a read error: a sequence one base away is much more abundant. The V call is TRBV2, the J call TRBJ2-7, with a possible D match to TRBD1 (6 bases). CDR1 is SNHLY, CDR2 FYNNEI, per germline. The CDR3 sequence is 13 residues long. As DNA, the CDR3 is TGTGTGAGCAGGGGTAGTCCTACCTACGAGCAGTACTTC. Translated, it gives CVSRGSPTYEQYF.

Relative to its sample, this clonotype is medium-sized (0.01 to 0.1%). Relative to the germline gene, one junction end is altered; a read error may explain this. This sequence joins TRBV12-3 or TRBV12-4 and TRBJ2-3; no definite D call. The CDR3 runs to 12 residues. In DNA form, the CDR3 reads TGTGCCAGCAGCTTAGACCGGGATACGCAGTATTTT. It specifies CASSLDRDTQYF.

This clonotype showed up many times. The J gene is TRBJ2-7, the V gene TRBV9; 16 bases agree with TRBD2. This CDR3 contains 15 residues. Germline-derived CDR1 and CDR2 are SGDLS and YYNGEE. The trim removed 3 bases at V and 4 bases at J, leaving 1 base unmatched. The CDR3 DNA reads TGTGCCAGCAGCGAGGGACTAGCGGGAGGGTACGAGCAGTACTTC. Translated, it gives CASSEGLAGGYEQYF.

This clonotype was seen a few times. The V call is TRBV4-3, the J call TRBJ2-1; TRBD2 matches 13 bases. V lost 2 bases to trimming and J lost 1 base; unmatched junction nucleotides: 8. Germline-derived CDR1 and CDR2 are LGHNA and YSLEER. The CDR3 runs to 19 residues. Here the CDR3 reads CASSQKGGLAGRSYNEQFF. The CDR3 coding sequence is TGCGCCAGCAGCCAAAAAGGGGGACTAGCGGGAAGGTCCTACAATGAGCAGTTCTTC.

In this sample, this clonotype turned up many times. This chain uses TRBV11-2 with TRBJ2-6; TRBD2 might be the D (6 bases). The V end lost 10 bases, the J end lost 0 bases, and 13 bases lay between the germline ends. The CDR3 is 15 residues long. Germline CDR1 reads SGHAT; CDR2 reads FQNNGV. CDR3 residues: CATSRGTSGANVLTF. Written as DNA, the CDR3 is TGTGCCACCTCACGGGGGACCTCTGGGGCCAACGTCCTGACTTTC.

Here the CDR3 DNA reads TGTGCCAGCAGCCCTCGACAGGGGCCTGCCTACGAGCAGTACTTC. This encodes CASSPRQGPAYEQYF. V usage is TRBV7-8 and J usage is TRBJ2-7, with 8 bases that match TRBD1. The CDR3 consists of 15 residues. The V and J ends lost 5 bases and 2 bases, in that order; junction bases with no gene match: 8. CDR1 SGHVS and CDR2 FQNEAQ come from the germline V gene.

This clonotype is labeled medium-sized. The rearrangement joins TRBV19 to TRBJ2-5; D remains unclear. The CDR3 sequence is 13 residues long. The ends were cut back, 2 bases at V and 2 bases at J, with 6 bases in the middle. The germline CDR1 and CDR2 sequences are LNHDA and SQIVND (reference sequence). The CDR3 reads CASSITKQETQYF. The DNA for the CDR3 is TGTGCCAGTAGTATAACTAAACAAGAGACCCAGTACTTC.

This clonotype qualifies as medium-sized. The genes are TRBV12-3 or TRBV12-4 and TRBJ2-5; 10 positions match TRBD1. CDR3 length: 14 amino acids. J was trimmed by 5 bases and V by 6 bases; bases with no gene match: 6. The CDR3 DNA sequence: TGTGCCAGCAGATCCGGGACAGGGGATGAGACCCAGTACTTC. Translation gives CASRSGTGDETQYF.

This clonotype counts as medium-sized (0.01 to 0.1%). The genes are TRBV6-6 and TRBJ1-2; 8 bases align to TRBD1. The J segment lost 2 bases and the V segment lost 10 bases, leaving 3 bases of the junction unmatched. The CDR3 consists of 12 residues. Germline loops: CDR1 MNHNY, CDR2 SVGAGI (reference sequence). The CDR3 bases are TGTGCCACCCGACAGGGGAACTATGGCTACACCTTC. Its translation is CATRQGNYGYTF.

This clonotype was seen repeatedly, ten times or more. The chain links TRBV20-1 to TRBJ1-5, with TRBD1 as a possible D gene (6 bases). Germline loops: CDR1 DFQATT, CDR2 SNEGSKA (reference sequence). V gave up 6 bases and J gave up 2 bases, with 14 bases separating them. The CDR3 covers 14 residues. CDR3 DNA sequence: TGCAGTGCGAACAGGGTAGATGGCAATCAGCCCCAGCATTTT. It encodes CSANRVDGNQPQHF.

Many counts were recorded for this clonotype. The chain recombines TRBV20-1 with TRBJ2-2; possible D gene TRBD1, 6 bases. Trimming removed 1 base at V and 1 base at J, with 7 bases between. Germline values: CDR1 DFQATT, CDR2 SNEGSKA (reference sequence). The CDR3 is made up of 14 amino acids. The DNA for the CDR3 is TGCAGTGCTAGAGTAGGGGGGAACACCGGGGAGCTGTTTTTT. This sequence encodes CSARVGGNTGELFF.

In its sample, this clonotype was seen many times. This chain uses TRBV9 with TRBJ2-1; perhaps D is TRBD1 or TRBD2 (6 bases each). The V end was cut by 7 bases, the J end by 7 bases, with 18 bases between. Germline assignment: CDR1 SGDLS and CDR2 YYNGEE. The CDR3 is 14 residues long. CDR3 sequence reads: CASRRGELGNEQFF. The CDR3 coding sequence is TGTGCCAGCCGAAGGGGGGAGTTGGGTAATGAGCAGTTCTTC.

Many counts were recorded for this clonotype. CDR3 sequence (DNA): TGCAGCGTTGCTTTTGGGAATCAGCCCCAGCATTTT. Its protein is CSVAFGNQPQHF. The gene calls are TRBV29-1 and TRBJ1-5, with D uncertain. The V gene's germline CDR1 is SQVTM and CDR2 ANQGSEA. The CDR3 runs to 12 residues. V dropped 4 bases and J dropped 4 bases, with 8 bases sitting between them.

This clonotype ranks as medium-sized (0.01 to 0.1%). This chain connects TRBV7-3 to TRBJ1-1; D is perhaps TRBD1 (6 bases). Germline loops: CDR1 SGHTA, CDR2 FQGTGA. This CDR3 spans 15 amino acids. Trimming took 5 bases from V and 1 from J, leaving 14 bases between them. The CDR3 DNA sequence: TGTGCCAGCAGCGATCAGGGGTCCGGGAACACTGAAGCTTTCTTT. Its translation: CASSDQGSGNTEAFF. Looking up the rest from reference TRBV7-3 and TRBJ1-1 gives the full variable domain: GAGVSQTPSNKVTEKGKYVELRCDPISGHTALYWYRQSLGQGPEFLIYFQGTGAADDSGLPNDRFFAVRPEGSVSTLKIQRTERGDSAVYLCASSDQGSGNTEAFFGQGTRLTVV.

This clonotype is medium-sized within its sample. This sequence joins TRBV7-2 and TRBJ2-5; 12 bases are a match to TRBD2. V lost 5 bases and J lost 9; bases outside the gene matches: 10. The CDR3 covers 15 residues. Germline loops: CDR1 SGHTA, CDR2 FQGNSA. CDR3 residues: CASSADGTSGRAQYF. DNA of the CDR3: TGTGCCAGCAGCGCGGACGGGACTAGCGGGCGGGCCCAGTACTTC.

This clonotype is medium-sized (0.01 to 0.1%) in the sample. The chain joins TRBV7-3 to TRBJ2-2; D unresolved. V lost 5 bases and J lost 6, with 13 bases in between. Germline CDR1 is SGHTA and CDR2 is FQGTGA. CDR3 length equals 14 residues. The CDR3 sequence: CASSQGGTAGELFF. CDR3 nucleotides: TGTGCCAGCAGCCAAGGCGGTACCGCCGGGGAGCTGTTTTTT.

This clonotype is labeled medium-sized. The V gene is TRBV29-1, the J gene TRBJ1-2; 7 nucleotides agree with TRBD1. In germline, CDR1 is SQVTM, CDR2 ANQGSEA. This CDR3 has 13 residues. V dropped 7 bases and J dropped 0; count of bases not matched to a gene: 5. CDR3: CSARTGANYGYTF. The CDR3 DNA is TGCAGCGCCCGAACAGGGGCTAACTATGGCTACACCTTC.

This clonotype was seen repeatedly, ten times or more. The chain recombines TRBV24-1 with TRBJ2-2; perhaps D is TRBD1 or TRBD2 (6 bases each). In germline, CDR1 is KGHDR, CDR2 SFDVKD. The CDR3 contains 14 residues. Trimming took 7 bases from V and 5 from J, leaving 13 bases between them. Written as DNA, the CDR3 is TGTGCCACCAGGGGAGGAACAGGGACCGGGGAGCTGTTTTTT. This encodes CATRGGTGTGELFF.

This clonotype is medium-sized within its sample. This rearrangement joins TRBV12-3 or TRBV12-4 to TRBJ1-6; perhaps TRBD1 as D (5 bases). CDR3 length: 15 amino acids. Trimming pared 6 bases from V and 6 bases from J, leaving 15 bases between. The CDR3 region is CASSFPSGGNSPLHF. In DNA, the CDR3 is TGTGCCAGCAGCTTCCCAAGTGGGGGTAATTCACCCCTCCACTTT.

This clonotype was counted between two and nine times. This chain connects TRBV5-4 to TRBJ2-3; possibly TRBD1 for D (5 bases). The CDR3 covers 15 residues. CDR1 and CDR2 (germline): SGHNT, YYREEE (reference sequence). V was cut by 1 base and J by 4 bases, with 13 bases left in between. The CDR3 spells CASSLRPEGADTQYF. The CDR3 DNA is TGTGCCAGCAGCTTGAGGCCAGAAGGGGCAGATACGCAGTATTTT.